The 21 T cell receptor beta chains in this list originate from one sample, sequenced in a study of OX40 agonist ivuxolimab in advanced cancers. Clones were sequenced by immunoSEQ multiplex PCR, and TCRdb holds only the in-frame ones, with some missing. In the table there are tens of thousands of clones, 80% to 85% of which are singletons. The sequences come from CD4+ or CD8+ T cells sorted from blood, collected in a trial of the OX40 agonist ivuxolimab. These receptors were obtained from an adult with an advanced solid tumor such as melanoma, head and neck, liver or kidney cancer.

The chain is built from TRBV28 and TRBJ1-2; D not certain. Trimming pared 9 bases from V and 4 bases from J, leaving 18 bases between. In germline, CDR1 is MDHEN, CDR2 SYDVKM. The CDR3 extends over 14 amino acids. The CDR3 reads CASRFRGVGYGYTF. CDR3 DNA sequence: TGTGCCAGTCGTTTCCGGGGAGTAGGCTATGGCTACACCTTC.

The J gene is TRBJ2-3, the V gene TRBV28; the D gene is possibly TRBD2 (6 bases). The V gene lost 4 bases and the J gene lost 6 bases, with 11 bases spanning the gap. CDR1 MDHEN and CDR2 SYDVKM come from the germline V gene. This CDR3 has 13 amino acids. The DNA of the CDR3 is TGTGCCAGCAGTTCCCGACTAGTCGATACGCAGTATTTT. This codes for CASSSRLVDTQYF.

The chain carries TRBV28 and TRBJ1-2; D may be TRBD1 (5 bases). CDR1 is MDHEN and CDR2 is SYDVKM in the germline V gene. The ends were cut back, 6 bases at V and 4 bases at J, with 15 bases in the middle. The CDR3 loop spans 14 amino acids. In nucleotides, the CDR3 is TGTGCCAGCAGCCCGGGGCACCTCGGCTATGGCTACACCTTC. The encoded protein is CASSPGHLGYGYTF.

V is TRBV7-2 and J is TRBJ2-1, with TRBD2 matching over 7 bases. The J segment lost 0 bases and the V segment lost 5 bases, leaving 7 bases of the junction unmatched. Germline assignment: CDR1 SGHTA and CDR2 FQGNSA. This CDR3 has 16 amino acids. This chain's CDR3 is CASSEGLFDSYNEQFF. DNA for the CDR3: TGTGCCAGCAGCGAGGGACTATTCGACTCCTACAATGAGCAGTTCTTC.

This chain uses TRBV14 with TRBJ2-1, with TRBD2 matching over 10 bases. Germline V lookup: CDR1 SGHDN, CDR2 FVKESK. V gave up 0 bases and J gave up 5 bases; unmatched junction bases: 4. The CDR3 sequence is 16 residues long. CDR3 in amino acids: CASSQEEREGNNEQFF. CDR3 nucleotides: TGTGCCAGCAGCCAAGAAGAGCGGGAGGGTAACAATGAGCAGTTCTTC.

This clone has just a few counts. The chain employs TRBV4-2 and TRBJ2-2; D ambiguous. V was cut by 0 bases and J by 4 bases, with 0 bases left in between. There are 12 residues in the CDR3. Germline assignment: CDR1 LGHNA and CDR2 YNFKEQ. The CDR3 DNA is TGTGCCAGCAGCCAAGACACCGGGGAGCTGTTTTTT. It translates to CASSQDTGELFF.

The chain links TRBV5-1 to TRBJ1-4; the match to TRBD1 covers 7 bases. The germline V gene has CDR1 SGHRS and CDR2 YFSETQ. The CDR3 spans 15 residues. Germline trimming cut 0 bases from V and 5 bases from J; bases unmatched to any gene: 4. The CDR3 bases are TGCGCCAGCAGCTTGGGACGGACAGGAAATGAAAAACTGTTTTTT. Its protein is CASSLGRTGNEKLFF. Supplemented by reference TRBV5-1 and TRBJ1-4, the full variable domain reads KAGVTQTPRYLIKTRGQQVTLSCSPISGHRSVSWYQQTPGQGLQFLFEYFSETQRNKGNFPGRFSGRQFSNSRSEMNVSTLELGDSALYLCASSLGRTGNEKLFFGSGTQLSVL.

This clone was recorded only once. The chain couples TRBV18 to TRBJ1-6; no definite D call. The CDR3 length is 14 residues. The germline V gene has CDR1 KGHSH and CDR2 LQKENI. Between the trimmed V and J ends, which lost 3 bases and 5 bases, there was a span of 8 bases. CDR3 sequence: CASSPQKDNSPLHF. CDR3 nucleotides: TGTGCCAGCTCACCTCAGAAGGATAATTCACCCCTCCACTTT.

The CDR3 spells CASQIAGGETQYF. In DNA form, the CDR3 reads TGTGCCAGCCAAATAGCGGGGGGTGAGACCCAGTACTTC. The chain uses TRBV27 and TRBJ2-5; 10 bases line up with TRBD2. J was trimmed by 5 bases and V by 8 bases; bases with no gene match: 5. Germline lookup yields CDR1 MNHEY and CDR2 SMNVEV (reference sequence). This CDR3 spans 13 amino acids.

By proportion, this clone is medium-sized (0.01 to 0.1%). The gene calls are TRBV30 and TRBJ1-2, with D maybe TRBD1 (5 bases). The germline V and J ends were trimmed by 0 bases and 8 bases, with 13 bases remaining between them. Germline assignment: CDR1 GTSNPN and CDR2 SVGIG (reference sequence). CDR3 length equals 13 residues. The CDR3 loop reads CAWSVNRLVGYTF. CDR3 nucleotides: TGTGCCTGGAGTGTAAACAGGTTGGTCGGCTACACCTTC.

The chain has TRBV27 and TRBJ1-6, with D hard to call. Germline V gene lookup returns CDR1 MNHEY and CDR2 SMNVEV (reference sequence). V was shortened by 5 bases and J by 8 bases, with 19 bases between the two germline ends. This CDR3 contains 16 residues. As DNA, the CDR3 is TGTGCCAGCAGTCCACAGTACCCCAGGCTCGATTCACCCCTCCACTTT. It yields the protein CASSPQYPRLDSPLHF.

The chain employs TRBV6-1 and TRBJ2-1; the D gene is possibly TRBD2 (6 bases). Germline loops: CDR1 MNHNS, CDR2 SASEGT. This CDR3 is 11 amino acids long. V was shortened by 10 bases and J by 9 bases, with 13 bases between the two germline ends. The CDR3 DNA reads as TGTGCCATCATGGGAGCGGGTGAGCAGTTCTTC. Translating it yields CAIMGAGEQFF.

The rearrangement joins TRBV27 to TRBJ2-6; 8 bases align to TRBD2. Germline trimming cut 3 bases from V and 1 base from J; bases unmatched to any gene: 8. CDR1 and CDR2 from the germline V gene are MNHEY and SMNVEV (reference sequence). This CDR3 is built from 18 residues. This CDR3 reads CASSFLAGGASGANVLTF. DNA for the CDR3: TGTGCCAGCAGTTTTCTGGCCGGGGGGGCGTCTGGGGCCAACGTCCTGACTTTC. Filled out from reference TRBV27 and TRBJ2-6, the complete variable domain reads EAQVTQNPRYLITVTGKKLTVTCSQNMNHEYMSWYRQDPGLGLRQIYYSMNVEVTDKGDVPEGYKVSRKEKRNFPLILESPSPNQTSLYFCASSFLAGGASGANVLTFGAGSRLTVL.

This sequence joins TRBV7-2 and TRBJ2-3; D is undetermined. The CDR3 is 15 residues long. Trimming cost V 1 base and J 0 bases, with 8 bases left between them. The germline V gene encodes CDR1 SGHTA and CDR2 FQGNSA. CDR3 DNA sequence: TGTGCCAGCAGCTTAGGGGTCACTAGCACAGATACGCAGTATTTT. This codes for CASSLGVTSTDTQYF. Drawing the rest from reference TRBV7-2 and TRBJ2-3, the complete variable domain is GAGVSQSPSNKVTEKGKDVELRCDPISGHTALYWYRQSLGQGLEFLIYFQGNSAPDKSGLPSDRFSAERTGGSVSTLTIQRTQQEDSAVYLCASSLGVTSTDTQYFGPGTRLTVL.

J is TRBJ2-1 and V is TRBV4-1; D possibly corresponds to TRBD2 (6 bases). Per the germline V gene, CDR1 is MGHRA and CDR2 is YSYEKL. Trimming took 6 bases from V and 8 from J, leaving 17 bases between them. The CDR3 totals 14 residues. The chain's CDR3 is CASSQTSTIYEQFF. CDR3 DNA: TGCGCCAGCAGTCAGACTAGTACAATCTATGAGCAGTTCTTC.

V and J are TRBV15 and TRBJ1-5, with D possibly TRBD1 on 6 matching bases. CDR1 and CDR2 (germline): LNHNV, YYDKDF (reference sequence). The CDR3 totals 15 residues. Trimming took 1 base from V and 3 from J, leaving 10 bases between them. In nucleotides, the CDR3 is TGTGCCACCAGCAGAGGGACAGCCTACAATCAGCCCCAGCATTTT. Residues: CATSRGTAYNQPQHF.

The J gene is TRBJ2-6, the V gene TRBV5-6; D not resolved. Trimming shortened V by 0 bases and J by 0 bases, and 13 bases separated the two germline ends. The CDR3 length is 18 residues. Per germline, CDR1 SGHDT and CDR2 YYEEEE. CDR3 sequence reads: CASSLGPRPDSGANVLTF. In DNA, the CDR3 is TGTGCCAGCAGCTTGGGGCCACGACCTGACTCTGGGGCCAACGTCCTGACTTTC.

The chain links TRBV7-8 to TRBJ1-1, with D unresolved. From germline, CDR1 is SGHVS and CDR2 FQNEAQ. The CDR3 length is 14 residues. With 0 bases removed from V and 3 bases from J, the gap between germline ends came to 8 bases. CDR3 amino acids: CASSLARGYTEAFF. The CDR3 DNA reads TGTGCCAGCAGCTTAGCACGGGGATACACTGAAGCTTTCTTT.

CDR3 residues: CASSDSLANVNEQFF. In nucleotides, the CDR3 is TGCGCCAGCAGTGACTCATTGGCGAACGTGAATGAGCAGTTCTTC. The chain combines TRBV10-1 with TRBJ2-1; the D is unclear. Per germline, CDR1 WNHNN and CDR2 SYGVQD (reference sequence). V lost 3 bases, J lost 7 bases, and 16 bases lay in between. This CDR3 spans 15 amino acids.

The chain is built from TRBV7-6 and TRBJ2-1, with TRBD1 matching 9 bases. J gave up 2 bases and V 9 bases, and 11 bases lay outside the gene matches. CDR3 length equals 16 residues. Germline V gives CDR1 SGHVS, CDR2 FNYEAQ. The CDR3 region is CASQVGTGITYNEQFF. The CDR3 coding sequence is TGTGCCAGTCAAGTTGGGACAGGGATAACCTACAATGAGCAGTTCTTC.

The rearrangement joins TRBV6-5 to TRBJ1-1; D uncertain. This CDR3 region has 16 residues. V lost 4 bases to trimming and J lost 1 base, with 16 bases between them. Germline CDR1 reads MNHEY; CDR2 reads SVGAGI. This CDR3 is CASSSQTLRWNTEAFF. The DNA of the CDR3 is TGTGCCAGCAGTTCGCAAACCCTCAGGTGGAACACTGAAGCTTTCTTT.